The 19 T cell receptor beta chains in this list originate from one sample, sequenced in a study of T cell responses to AZD1222 COVID-19 vaccine. Data came from immunoSEQ multiplex PCR; TCRdb stores just in-frame clones and leaves some out. In the table there are 100,000 to 150,000 clones, over 75% of which are singletons. Material: peripheral blood, obtained on day 0 of AZD1222 vaccination. These TCRs come from an adult in good health.

The chain links TRBV7-2 to TRBJ1-3; D ambiguous. The V gene's germline CDR1 is SGHTA and CDR2 FQGNSA. The CDR3 runs 15 residues. V was trimmed by 0 bases and J by 3 bases, leaving 9 bases between them. In DNA form, the CDR3 reads TGTGCCAGCAGCTTAGCTAGGGTATATGGAAACACCATATATTTT. Translation: CASSLARVYGNTIYF.

The chain employs TRBV27 and TRBJ2-5; a weak D match, TRBD2 (5 bases). The CDR3 length is 15 residues. V was clipped by 3 bases and J by 1 base, with 12 bases between them. Per the germline V gene, CDR1 is MNHEY and CDR2 is SMNVEV (reference sequence). The CDR3 loop is CASSFGVAAQETQYF. The CDR3 bases are TGTGCCAGCAGTTTCGGGGTGGCGGCCCAAGAGACCCAGTACTTC.

This chain joins TRBV19 and TRBJ1-5, with a possible D match to TRBD1 (6 bases). Per the germline V gene, CDR1 is LNHDA and CDR2 is SQIVND (reference sequence). The CDR3 is made up of 12 amino acids. V gave up 11 bases and J gave up 6 bases, with 14 bases separating them. CDR3 sequence: CAGGTYGQPQHF. The CDR3 DNA reads TGTGCCGGGGGGACATATGGTCAGCCCCAGCATTTT.

The chain carries TRBV15 and TRBJ1-5; no reliable D call. The CDR3 sequence is 15 residues long. Looked up from germline, CDR1 is LNHNV and CDR2 is YYDKDF (reference sequence). Deletions cut 1 base from V and 4 bases from J, with 11 bases between. The CDR3 loop is CATSRGGQINQPQHF. CDR3 DNA: TGTGCCACCAGCAGAGGTGGGCAGATAAATCAGCCCCAGCATTTT.

DNA for the CDR3: TGTGCCAGCACTCCGCTGGGGAGCTATGGCTACACCTTC. Translated, it gives CASTPLGSYGYTF. The chain links TRBV12-3 or TRBV12-4 to TRBJ1-2, with D unresolved. The CDR3 length is 13 residues. Trimming shortened V by 7 bases and J by 4 bases, and 13 bases separated the two germline ends.

The chain employs TRBV19 and TRBJ2-5, with D unclear. Germline V gives CDR1 LNHDA, CDR2 SQIVND (reference sequence). V shed 3 bases and J shed 5 bases, with 7 bases lying between them. The CDR3 is made up of 12 amino acids. The CDR3 loop reads CASSMSWETQYF. For the CDR3, the DNA is TGTGCCAGTAGTATGTCGTGGGAGACCCAGTACTTC.

A few counts support this clone. V usage is TRBV7-9 and J usage is TRBJ1-1, with a weak D call TRBD1 (5 bases). This CDR3 contains 17 residues. Trimming stripped 4 bases from V and 1 base from J, with 19 bases between. The V gene's germline CDR1 is SEHNR and CDR2 FQNEAQ (reference sequence). CDR3 loop: CASSSSLRQNQNTEAFF. The CDR3 nucleotides are TGTGCCAGCAGCTCCTCCCTGCGACAGAACCAGAACACTGAAGCTTTCTTT.

CDR3 amino acids: CASSLVGPHQPQHF. The CDR3 DNA is TGCGCCAGCAGCTTGGTCGGACCCCATCAGCCCCAGCATTTT. The V gene is TRBV5-1, the J gene TRBJ1-5; no clear D. Germline V gives CDR1 SGHRS, CDR2 YFSETQ. The length of the CDR3 is 14 residues. Trimming removed 0 bases from V and 5 bases from J, with 9 bases in between.

Only one count was recorded for this clone. The rearrangement joins TRBV9 to TRBJ2-5; TRBD2 agrees at 8 bases. This CDR3 spans 14 amino acids. Looked up from germline, CDR1 is SGDLS and CDR2 is YYNGEE. Losses at the gene ends were 4 bases for V and 5 bases for J; bases not matched to a gene: 7. For the CDR3, the DNA is TGTGCCAGCAGCATCCGGGGGGGTAGGGAGACCCAGTACTTC. It specifies CASSIRGGRETQYF.

This chain links TRBV20-1 with TRBJ2-1; D is unclear. CDR3 length: 11 residues. The germline V gene has CDR1 DFQATT and CDR2 SNEGSKA (reference sequence). CDR3 region: CSLVGINEQFF. DNA of the CDR3: TGCAGCCTAGTAGGGATCAATGAGCAGTTCTTC.

V is TRBV6-2 or TRBV6-3 and J is TRBJ1-2; D call uncertain. The germline CDR1 and CDR2 sequences are MNHEY and SVGEGT. With 6 bases removed from V and 4 bases from J, the gap between germline ends came to 9 bases. The CDR3 extends over 12 amino acids. The CDR3 sequence: CASSQRLYGYTF. As DNA, the CDR3 is TGTGCCAGCAGCCAACGTCTCTATGGCTACACCTTC.

The chain recombines TRBV2 with TRBJ1-1; 9 positions agree with TRBD1. CDR1 and CDR2 from the germline V gene are SNHLY and FYNNEI. After removal of 7 bases from V and 3 bases from J, the junction contained 6 bases not matched to a gene. The CDR3 totals 14 residues. This CDR3 reads CASTFDRGDTEAFF. CDR3 nucleotides: TGTGCCAGCACCTTTGACAGGGGGGACACTGAAGCTTTCTTT.

The chain is built from TRBV28 and TRBJ1-5; D unresolved. The CDR3 spans 15 residues. Trimming pared 2 bases from V and 0 bases from J, leaving 8 bases between. Germline V gene lookup returns CDR1 MDHEN and CDR2 SYDVKM. The CDR3: CASSLRRISNQPQHF. The CDR3 DNA follows: TGTGCCAGCAGTTTACGACGGATTAGCAATCAGCCCCAGCATTTT.

The V call is TRBV18, the J call TRBJ2-5, with 15 bases fitting TRBD2. CDR1 is KGHSH, CDR2 LQKENI, per germline. V shed 3 bases and J 2 bases; nucleotides not matched to a gene: 10. There are 19 residues in the CDR3. CDR3 DNA: TGTGCCAGCTCACCGTCCGGACTAGCGGGAGGGCCCCGACAAGAGACCCAGTACTTC. This sequence encodes CASSPSGLAGGPRQETQYF.

Turning to this clone: Other DNA sequences in this sample translate to the same CDR3. The rearrangement links TRBV4-3 to TRBJ1-3; D call uncertain. CDR1 is LGHNA and CDR2 is YSLEER in the germline V gene. V was pared by 0 bases and J by 6 bases, with 9 bases between. The CDR3 extends over 14 amino acids. In nucleotides, the CDR3 is TGCGCCAGCAGCCAAGATGTAACTGAAAACACCATATATTTT. Its protein is CASSQDVTENTIYF.

The chain employs TRBV6-2 or TRBV6-3 and TRBJ2-7; D is ambiguous. The CDR3 contains 14 residues. V was trimmed by 2 bases and J by 2 bases, leaving 10 bases between them. Germline V gene data show CDR1 as MNHEY and CDR2 as SVGEGT. CDR3 residues: CASSYGYITYEQYF. The DNA of the CDR3 is TGTGCCAGCAGTTACGGGTATATCACCTACGAGCAGTACTTC.

The rearrangement uses TRBV18 and TRBJ2-7, with 8 nucleotides matching TRBD2. This CDR3 has 13 residues. Trimming took 4 bases from V and 3 from J; bases not matched to a gene: 2. Germline CDR1 reads KGHSH; CDR2 reads LQKENI. The CDR3 region is CASSRLAGYEQYF. CDR3 coding DNA: TGTGCCAGCTCACGCCTAGCGGGCTACGAGCAGTACTTC.

J is TRBJ1-4 and V is TRBV18; no definite D call. V was clipped by 3 bases and J by 0 bases, with 11 bases between them. Germline V lookup: CDR1 KGHSH, CDR2 LQKENI. The CDR3 extends over 16 amino acids. CDR3 in DNA: TGTGCCAGCTCACCGAGGACCCCTTCAACTAATGAAAAACTGTTTTTT. It specifies CASSPRTPSTNEKLFF.

This sequence joins TRBV28 and TRBJ1-3, with D possibly being TRBD1 (5 bases). Germline-derived CDR1 and CDR2 are MDHEN and SYDVKM. CDR3 length: 16 residues. Trimming shortened V by 3 bases and J by 0 bases, and 12 bases separated the two germline ends. CDR3 sequence (DNA): TGTGCCAGCAGTTTCCCTGGGGCCAGCTCTGGAAACACCATATATTTT. Its translation: CASSFPGASSGNTIYF.